The 17 T cell receptor beta chains below all came from one sample that was sequenced in a study of T cell responses to AZD1222 COVID-19 vaccine (dated by TCRdb to about 2021). In the paper's terms, the time point label means: baseline before first vaccination. The treatment or condition label for this specimen denotes: meningococcal conjugate vaccine given as trial control. The method was the immunoSEQ multiplex PCR assay. Imported from immuneACCESS, the table was reduced by TCRdb to in-frame sequences with V and J called. These copies leave out some clones; in studies compared against another copy, an unresolved V gene accounts for under half, and the cause of the remainder is not known. The sample table lists 200,000 or so clones, 87% of them with a count of one. 2.7% of the sample is held by the ten biggest clonotypes. The sequencing used peripheral blood, collected on day 0 of MenACWY control vaccination. Receptors originate from an adult in good health.

This clone appeared a few times. J is TRBJ2-7 and V is TRBV10-3; the D gene is possibly TRBD2 (6 bases). CDR1 and CDR2 (germline): ENHRY, SYGVKD. This CDR3 is 14 amino acids long. V was shortened by 4 bases and J by 2 bases, with 12 bases between the two germline ends. CDR3 bases: TGTGCCATCAGTGCGGCGGGAAATACCTACGAGCAGTACTTC. This gives the protein CAISAAGNTYEQYF.

This sequence joins TRBV4-1 and TRBJ2-7, with 12 bases lining up with TRBD2. Germline-derived CDR1 and CDR2 are MGHRA and YSYEKL. The CDR3 has 19 residues. Trimming removed 4 bases from V and 0 bases from J; junction bases left unmatched: 13. This CDR3 is CASSLDVGLAGKNSYEQYF. CDR3 DNA: TGCGCCAGCAGCCTCGACGTAGGACTAGCGGGGAAAAACTCCTACGAGCAGTACTTC.

Regarding this clone: The same CDR3 arises from other DNA sequences in this sample as well. This chain connects TRBV5-6 to TRBJ2-7; D may be TRBD2 (6 bases). The CDR3 is 13 amino acids. The germline gives CDR1 SGHDT, CDR2 YYEEEE. Trimming stripped 0 bases from V and 4 bases from J, with 8 bases between. This chain's CDR3 is CASSLGGGYEQYF. The DNA of the CDR3 is TGTGCCAGCAGCTTGGGTGGGGGGTACGAGCAGTACTTC.

The rearrangement uses TRBV4-2 and TRBJ1-2; D is possibly TRBD1 (6 bases). Germline V gene sequence: CDR1 LGHNA, CDR2 YNFKEQ. The V end was cut by 1 base, the J end by 4 bases, with 13 bases between. This CDR3 comprises 15 residues. The CDR3 here is CASSQVSGVTYGYTF. CDR3 nucleotide sequence: TGTGCCAGCAGCCAAGTATCAGGGGTAACCTATGGCTACACCTTC.

The rearrangement links TRBV5-1 to TRBJ2-3; D is possibly TRBD2 (7 bases). Germline values: CDR1 SGHRS, CDR2 YFSETQ. This CDR3 contains 16 residues. Trimming left V 1 base short and J 2 bases short, with 14 bases between. The DNA for the CDR3 is TGCGCCAGCAGCTTGATGGGGGGGGCCACCACAGATACGCAGTATTTT. Protein product: CASSLMGGATTDTQYF.

This clone was counted only a few times. The chain recombines TRBV6-4 with TRBJ1-5; D is uncertain. The V and J ends lost 4 bases and 0 bases respectively, with 16 bases between them. The germline V gene encodes CDR1 MRHNA and CDR2 SNTAGT. This CDR3 contains 17 residues. CDR3 in amino acids: CASSGHDRPYSNQPQHF. CDR3 nucleotides: TGTGCCAGCAGTGGACACGACCGGCCCTATAGCAATCAGCCCCAGCATTTT.

This sequence joins TRBV6-5 and TRBJ1-2, with TRBD1 identical over 8 bases. The V gene's germline CDR1 is MNHEY and CDR2 SVGAGI. Germline trimming cut 2 bases from V and 8 bases from J; bases unmatched to any gene: 7. The CDR3 covers 14 residues. CDR3 DNA sequence: TGTGCCAGCAGTTACCTCGACAGGGGCGAAGGCTACACCTTC. This sequence encodes CASSYLDRGEGYTF.

The chain employs TRBV6-1 and TRBJ1-1; D unresolved. The CDR3 length is 14 residues. Between the trimmed V and J ends, which lost 2 bases and 6 bases, there was a span of 13 bases. Looked up from germline, CDR1 is MNHNS and CDR2 is SASEGT. DNA for the CDR3: TGTGCCAGCAGTGAACTCCGCAACACCCCTGAAGCTTTCTTT. Protein product: CASSELRNTPEAFF.

The chain links TRBV7-2 to TRBJ2-7; D unresolved. V lost 1 base and J 3 bases, leaving 10 bases between the germline ends. This CDR3 spans 14 amino acids. Germline-derived CDR1 and CDR2 are SGHTA and FQGNSA. CDR3 nucleotides: TGTGCCAGCAGCTTAGAAAAAGGCGGCTACGAGCAGTACTTC. It yields the protein CASSLEKGGYEQYF.

The V call is TRBV6-2 or TRBV6-3, the J call TRBJ2-7; D gene uncertain. Germline-derived CDR1 and CDR2 are MNHEY and SVGEGT. This CDR3 region has 13 residues. Deletions cut 0 bases from V and 7 bases from J, with 10 bases between. The CDR3 bases are TGTGCCAGCAGTTACTCGACCCTGAATGAGCAGTACTTC. Its translation is CASSYSTLNEQYF.

This clone occurred once. The chain employs TRBV11-3 and TRBJ2-1, with TRBD1 identical over 8 bases. This CDR3 has 14 amino acids. J was trimmed by 6 bases and V by 3 bases; bases with no gene match: 4. In germline, CDR1 is SGHNT, CDR2 YENEEA. The CDR3 sequence: CASSFRGLGNEQFF. CDR3 coding DNA: TGTGCCAGCAGCTTCAGGGGGCTGGGCAATGAGCAGTTCTTC.

This clone was detected only once. V gene TRBV7-8 combines with J gene TRBJ1-5, with D tentatively TRBD1 (5 bases). CDR1 and CDR2 from the germline V gene are SGHVS and FQNEAQ. The V end was cut by 2 bases, the J end by 6 bases, with 11 bases between. The CDR3 has 14 amino acids. The CDR3: CASSLSGMRQPQHF. CDR3 coding DNA: TGTGCCAGCAGCTTATCAGGGATGCGTCAGCCCCAGCATTTT.

The chain has TRBV6-1 and TRBJ1-6; D perhaps matches TRBD1 (6 bases). This CDR3 spans 15 amino acids. Germline CDR1 MNHNS, CDR2 SASEGT. V lost 2 bases, J lost 6 bases, and 11 bases lay in between. The CDR3 region is CASSELGQPNSPLHF. The CDR3 bases are TGTGCCAGCAGTGAACTCGGACAGCCTAATTCACCCCTCCACTTT.

This chain joins TRBV27 and TRBJ1-4; a weak D match, TRBD1 (6 bases). Trimming took 8 bases from V and 7 from J, leaving 17 bases between them. Germline CDR1 MNHEY, CDR2 SMNVEV (reference sequence). The CDR3 runs 14 residues. The CDR3 sequence: CASARTRGGEKLFF. In DNA form, the CDR3 reads TGTGCCAGCGCCCGGACCAGGGGAGGTGAAAAACTGTTTTTT.

This clone was counted between two and nine times. The chain is built from TRBV7-2 and TRBJ2-7, with TRBD2 matching over 9 bases. V lost 5 bases, J lost 5 bases, and 7 bases stayed unmatched. The length of the CDR3 is 14 residues. CDR1 and CDR2 (germline): SGHTA, FQGNSA. The CDR3 DNA reads as TGTGCCAGCAGCCCAGGACTAGCGAATAACGAGCAGTACTTC. Protein: CASSPGLANNEQYF.

This clone has only one observation. The gene calls are TRBV27 and TRBJ1-2; unclear D gene. Trimming cost V 2 bases and J 0 bases, with 10 bases left between them. CDR1 MNHEY and CDR2 SMNVEV come from the germline V gene (reference sequence). The CDR3 extends over 15 amino acids. The CDR3: CASSLAGDTNYGYTF. The CDR3 region has the DNA TGTGCCAGCAGTTTAGCAGGCGATACTAACTATGGCTACACCTTC.

The genes are TRBV28 and TRBJ1-6; unclear D gene. This CDR3 is 15 amino acids long. CDR1 is MDHEN, CDR2 SYDVKM, per germline. V lost 1 base to trimming and J lost 7 bases, with 11 bases between them. The CDR3 is CASSLFPLGNSPLHF. CDR3 coding DNA: TGTGCCAGCAGTTTATTTCCCTTAGGCAATTCACCCCTCCACTTT.